These 22 T cell receptor beta chains originate from one sample sequenced in a study of blood T cell repertoires in COVID-19. Repertoires were generated with immunoSEQ multiplex PCR, while TCRdb's copy carries only in-frame clones and drops some. The sample consists of around 340,000 clones, 80% to 90% of them appearing once. The sample consisted of PBMCs or T cells enriched from blood (not recorded which). These TCRs come from a woman in her forties with acute COVID-19.

This rearrangement joins TRBV4-1 to TRBJ1-4; perhaps TRBD1 as D (6 bases). Trimming pared 1 base from V and 4 bases from J, leaving 7 bases between. Per the germline V gene, CDR1 is MGHRA and CDR2 is YSYEKL. This CDR3 is 14 amino acids long. This chain's CDR3 is CASSQGQVNEKLFF. DNA of the CDR3: TGCGCCAGCAGCCAAGGACAGGTTAATGAAAAACTGTTTTTT.

The V call is TRBV7-9, the J call TRBJ1-6; TRBD1 matches 10 bases. CDR3 length equals 17 residues. Germline CDR1 reads SEHNR; CDR2 reads FQNEAQ (reference sequence). V shed 5 bases and J 7 bases; nucleotides not matched to a gene: 11. CDR3 bases: TGTGCCAGCAGCCCCGATGACAGGGGGCCGGCGAATTCACCCCTCCACTTT. This encodes CASSPDDRGPANSPLHF.

The V call is TRBV11-1, the J call TRBJ2-7; D gene unclear. The CDR3 runs 12 residues. Trimming left V 5 bases short and J 6 bases short, with 11 bases between. The germline V gene has CDR1 SGHAT and CDR2 FQDESV (reference sequence). The CDR3 nucleotides read TGTGCCAGCAGCCTCCATACGCGCGAGCAGTACTTC. Translated: CASSLHTREQYF.

V is TRBV4-3 and J is TRBJ1-4; 10 bases match TRBD1. The germline V gene has CDR1 LGHNA and CDR2 YSLEER. The CDR3 has 17 residues. V dropped 4 bases and J dropped 10; count of bases not matched to a gene: 15. CDR3 region: CASSRGPGQGPLGKLFF. The DNA of the CDR3 is TGCGCCAGCAGCCGGGGCCCGGGACAGGGGCCCCTGGGAAAACTGTTTTTT.

The genes are TRBV2 and TRBJ2-7; TRBD1 matches at 8 bases. CDR3 length: 15 amino acids. The ends lost 6 bases at V and 3 bases at J; junction bases unmatched: 10. Germline values: CDR1 SNHLY, CDR2 FYNNEI. This CDR3 reads CASSADGTGGYEQYF. The DNA for the CDR3 is TGTGCCAGCAGCGCTGACGGGACAGGCGGCTACGAGCAGTACTTC.

This chain links TRBV7-2 with TRBJ1-3; D is perhaps TRBD1 (5 bases). This CDR3 spans 16 amino acids. Germline V lookup: CDR1 SGHTA, CDR2 FQGNSA. V was clipped by 1 base and J by 0 bases, with 10 bases between them. CDR3 sequence: CASSLVGQSSGNTIYF. CDR3 DNA sequence: TGTGCCAGCAGCTTAGTCGGACAAAGCTCTGGAAACACCATATATTTT.

This clone was detected once. The CDR3 DNA is TGTGCCAGCAGCCAAGTTGCGGGAGGGCGGAACAATGAGCAGTTCTTC. It translates to CASSQVAGGRNNEQFF. This sequence joins TRBV3-1 (or the pseudogene TRBV3-2) and TRBJ2-1; TRBD2 aligns across 9 bases. The CDR3 is 16 amino acids. In germline, CDR1 is LGHDT, CDR2 YNNKEL (reference sequence). The V gene end was trimmed by 1 base and the J gene end by 5 bases; junction bases not matched to a gene: 6.

The chain joins TRBV21-1 to TRBJ1-5; TRBD1 is taken as the D call from the table, unchecked against the DNA. TRBV21-1 is shown as a pseudogene. The CDR3 consists of 14 residues. CDR3 bases: TGTGCCAGCAGCAAAGAGACACTTTATCAGCCCCAGCATTTT. It codes for CASSKETLYQPQHF.

As for this clone: This may arise from a read error, as a much more abundant clone is one base away. CDR3 amino acids: CASSPPSSGQETQYF. CDR3 DNA sequence: TGTGCCAGCTCACCACCGTCTAGCGGCCAAGAGACCCAGTACTTC. The V call is TRBV18, the J call TRBJ2-5; 7 nucleotides align to TRBD2. Unmatched junction bases numbered 2, after V lost 0 bases and J lost 1 base. Germline CDR1 reads KGHSH; CDR2 reads LQKENI. The CDR3 sequence is 15 residues long.

This clone appeared once. J is TRBJ1-5 and V is TRBV7-9; D remains unclear. Germline lookup yields CDR1 SEHNR and CDR2 FQNEAQ (reference sequence). The CDR3 totals 14 residues. Trimming pared 3 bases from V and 1 base from J, leaving 7 bases between. CDR3 protein: CASSFAESNQPQHF. The CDR3 coding sequence is TGTGCCAGCAGCTTCGCGGAGAGCAATCAGCCCCAGCATTTT.

The chain is built from TRBV28 and TRBJ2-1; D may be TRBD1 (6 bases). This CDR3 comprises 15 residues. Between the trimmed V and J ends, which lost 5 bases and 5 bases, there was a span of 16 bases. CDR1 is MDHEN, CDR2 SYDVKM, per germline. The CDR3, as DNA: TGTGCCAGCAGTCCCCAACAGGGACGAAACAATGAGCAGTTCTTC. This sequence encodes CASSPQQGRNNEQFF.

V and J are TRBV3-1 (or the pseudogene TRBV3-2) and TRBJ1-1; 9 bases line up with TRBD1. CDR1 is LGHDT and CDR2 is YNNKEL in the germline V gene (reference sequence). J lost 5 bases, V lost 1 base, and 8 bases had no gene match. The CDR3 covers 16 residues. CDR3 region: CASSQGIVTGGTEAFF. CDR3 nucleotide sequence: TGTGCCAGCAGCCAAGGGATCGTGACAGGGGGTACTGAAGCTTTCTTT.

This chain joins TRBV4-3 and TRBJ1-1; D perhaps matches TRBD1 (5 bases). V lost 4 bases and J lost 0, with 12 bases in between. This CDR3 contains 15 residues. Germline V gene sequence: CDR1 LGHNA, CDR2 YSLEER. The CDR3 DNA sequence: TGCGCCAGCAGCCCAATTCCGGGGGTGAACACTGAAGCTTTCTTT. Translation gives CASSPIPGVNTEAFF.

The V call is TRBV25-1, the J call TRBJ2-2; weak D call: TRBD2 (5 bases). The ends were cut back, 2 bases at V and 6 bases at J, with 10 bases in the middle. This CDR3 has 14 residues. From germline, CDR1 is MGHDK and CDR2 SYGVNS. CDR3 in DNA: TGTGCCAGCAGTGAACTCGGGGTGGCCGGGGAGCTGTTTTTT. This codes for CASSELGVAGELFF.

V gene TRBV5-5 combines with J gene TRBJ1-1; TRBD1 matches 10 bases. The CDR3 is 16 residues long. The germline V gene encodes CDR1 SGHKS and CDR2 YYEKEE (reference sequence). J lost 6 bases, V lost 0 bases, and 8 bases had no gene match. CDR3 amino acids: CASSLGGTGVFAEAFF. As DNA, the CDR3 is TGTGCCAGCAGCTTGGGAGGGACAGGGGTCTTTGCTGAAGCTTTCTTT.

The rearrangement links TRBV18 to TRBJ2-1; the match to TRBD2 covers 8 bases. The CDR3 totals 15 residues. Germline V gene lookup returns CDR1 KGHSH and CDR2 LQKENI. V trimming: 3 bases; J trimming: 1 base; junction bases outside the gene matches: 2. The CDR3 DNA reads as TGTGCCAGCTCACCTCGGGGGGGATCCTACAATGAGCAGTTCTTC. Translation gives CASSPRGGSYNEQFF.

The chain links TRBV2 to TRBJ1-6; D is unclear. Germline CDR1 SNHLY, CDR2 FYNNEI. The CDR3 contains 14 residues. The germline V and J ends were trimmed by 8 bases and 14 bases, with 22 bases remaining between them. Here the CDR3 DNA reads TGTGCCAGCCAGGCCTCAACTCCCCCCTTCACCCTCCACTTT. The encoded protein is CASQASTPPFTLHF.

The J gene is TRBJ1-6, the V gene TRBV18; D is undetermined. CDR1 is KGHSH and CDR2 is LQKENI in the germline V gene. Trimming removed 3 bases from V and 0 bases from J, with 9 bases in between. This CDR3 contains 16 residues. CDR3: CASSPREGSYNSPLHF. The CDR3 nucleotides are TGTGCCAGCTCACCCCGGGAAGGCTCCTATAATTCACCCCTCCACTTT.

This rearrangement joins TRBV2 to TRBJ1-4; TRBD1 matches at 7 bases. After removal of 7 bases from V and 5 bases from J, the junction contained 13 bases not matched to a gene. Germline CDR1 is SNHLY and CDR2 is FYNNEI. The CDR3 length is 16 residues. CDR3 residues: CASIPRGGRPNEKLFF. The CDR3, as DNA: TGTGCCAGCATCCCTAGAGGGGGCAGGCCCAATGAAAAACTGTTTTTT.

This clone was seen just once. V and J are TRBV7-2 and TRBJ2-7, with 7 bases matching TRBD1. This CDR3 contains 15 residues. Losses at the gene ends were 6 bases for V and 5 bases for J; bases not matched to a gene: 13. Germline V gives CDR1 SGHTA, CDR2 FQGNSA. The DNA of the CDR3 is TGTGCCAGCAGGCTTGGGCGACAGGGAATCCACGAGCAGTACTTC. Its translation: CASRLGRQGIHEQYF.

This sequence joins TRBV5-1 and TRBJ1-2, with D possibly matching TRBD1 (5 bases). The CDR3 length is 13 residues. V lost 4 bases and J 3 bases, leaving 10 bases between the germline ends. Germline loops: CDR1 SGHRS, CDR2 YFSETQ. DNA for the CDR3: TGCGCCAGCAGCATGCAGGGTGACTATGGCTACACCTTC. It is translated as CASSMQGDYGYTF.

This chain connects TRBV5-1 to TRBJ2-3; TRBD2 matches 8 bases. Trimming took 1 base from V and 4 from J; bases not matched to a gene: 5. This CDR3 spans 15 amino acids. CDR1 is SGHRS, CDR2 YFSETQ, per germline. The CDR3 spells CASSLPLAGPDTQYF. The DNA of the CDR3 is TGCGCCAGCAGCTTGCCCCTAGCGGGTCCAGATACGCAGTATTTT. The variable domain in full, with the rest retrieved from reference TRBV5-1 and TRBJ2-3, is KAGVTQTPRYLIKTRGQQVTLSCSPISGHRSVSWYQQTPGQGLQFLFEYFSETQRNKGNFPGRFSGRQFSNSRSEMNVSTLELGDSALYLCASSLPLAGPDTQYFGPGTRLTVL.